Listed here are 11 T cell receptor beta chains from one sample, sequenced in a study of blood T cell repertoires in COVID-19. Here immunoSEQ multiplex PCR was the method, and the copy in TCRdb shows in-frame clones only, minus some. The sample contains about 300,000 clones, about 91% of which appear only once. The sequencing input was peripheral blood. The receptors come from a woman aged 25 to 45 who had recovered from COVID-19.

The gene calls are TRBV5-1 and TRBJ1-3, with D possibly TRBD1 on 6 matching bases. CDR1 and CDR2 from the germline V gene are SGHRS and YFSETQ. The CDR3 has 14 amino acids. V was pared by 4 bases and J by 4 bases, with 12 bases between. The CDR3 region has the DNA TGCGCCAGCAGCCTCGGGACAACCGGAAACACCATATATTTT. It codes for CASSLGTTGNTIYF.

Written as DNA, the CDR3 is TGTGCCATCAGTGAGGTCGGGAGGAACACTGAAGCTTTCTTT. Its protein is CAISEVGRNTEAFF. This chain links TRBV10-3 with TRBJ1-1; D gene ambiguous. V was cut by 2 bases and J by 1 base, with 8 bases left in between. Germline assignment: CDR1 ENHRY and CDR2 SYGVKD. This CDR3 has 14 residues.

As DNA, the CDR3 is TGTGCCAGCAGACCCCTTGGGGGGGGAAAAGAAGAGACCCAGTACTTC. As protein: CASRPLGGGKEETQYF. The chain uses TRBV3-1 (or the pseudogene TRBV3-2) and TRBJ2-5; 7 positions agree with TRBD2. The CDR3 sequence is 16 residues long. With V trimmed by 6 bases and J by 3 bases, 13 bases remained unmatched. The germline CDR1 and CDR2 sequences are LGHDT and YNNKEL (reference sequence).

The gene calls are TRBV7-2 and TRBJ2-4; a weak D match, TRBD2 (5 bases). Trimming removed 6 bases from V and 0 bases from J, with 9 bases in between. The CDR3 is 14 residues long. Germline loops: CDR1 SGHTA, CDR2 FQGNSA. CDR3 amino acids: CASSWTLAKNIQYF. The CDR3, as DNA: TGTGCCAGCAGTTGGACTTTAGCCAAAAACATTCAGTACTTC.

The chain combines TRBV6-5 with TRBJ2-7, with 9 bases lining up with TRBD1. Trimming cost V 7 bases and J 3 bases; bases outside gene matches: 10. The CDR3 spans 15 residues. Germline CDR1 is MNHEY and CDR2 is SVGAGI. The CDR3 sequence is CASTPGTGRNYEQYF. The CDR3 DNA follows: TGTGCCAGCACCCCCGGGACAGGGAGGAACTACGAGCAGTACTTC.

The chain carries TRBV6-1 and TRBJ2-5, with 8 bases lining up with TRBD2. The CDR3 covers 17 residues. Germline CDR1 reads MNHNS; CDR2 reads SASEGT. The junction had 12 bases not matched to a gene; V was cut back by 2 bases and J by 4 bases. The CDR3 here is CASSERDGGAEGETQYF. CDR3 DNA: TGTGCCAGCAGTGAACGGGACGGGGGGGCCGAGGGAGAGACCCAGTACTTC.

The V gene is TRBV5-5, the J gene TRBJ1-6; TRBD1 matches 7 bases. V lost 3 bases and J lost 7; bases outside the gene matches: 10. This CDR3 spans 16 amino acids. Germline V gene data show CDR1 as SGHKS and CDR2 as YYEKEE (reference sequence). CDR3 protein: CASSSNPGTENSPLHF. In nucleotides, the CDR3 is TGTGCCAGCAGCTCGAACCCCGGGACAGAGAATTCACCCCTCCACTTT. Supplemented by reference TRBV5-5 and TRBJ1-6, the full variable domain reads DAGVTQSPTHLIKTRGQQVTLRCSPISGHKSVSWYQQVLGQGPQFIFQYYEKEERGRGNFPDRFSARQFPNYSSELNVNALLLGDSALYLCASSSNPGTENSPLHFGNGTRLTVT.

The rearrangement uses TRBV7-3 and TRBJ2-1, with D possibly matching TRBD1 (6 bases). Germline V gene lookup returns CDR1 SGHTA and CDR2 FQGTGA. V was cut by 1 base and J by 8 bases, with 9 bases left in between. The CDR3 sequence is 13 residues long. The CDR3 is CASSLKGVHEQFF. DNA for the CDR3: TGTGCCAGCAGCTTAAAGGGGGTCCATGAGCAGTTCTTC.

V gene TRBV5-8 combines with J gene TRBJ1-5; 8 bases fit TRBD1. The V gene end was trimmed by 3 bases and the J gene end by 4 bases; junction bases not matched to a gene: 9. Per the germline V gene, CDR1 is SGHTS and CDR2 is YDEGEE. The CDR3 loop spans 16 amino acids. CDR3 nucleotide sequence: TGTGCCAGCAGCTACAGGACAGGGAGACGGAATCAGCCCCAGCATTTT. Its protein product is CASSYRTGRRNQPQHF.

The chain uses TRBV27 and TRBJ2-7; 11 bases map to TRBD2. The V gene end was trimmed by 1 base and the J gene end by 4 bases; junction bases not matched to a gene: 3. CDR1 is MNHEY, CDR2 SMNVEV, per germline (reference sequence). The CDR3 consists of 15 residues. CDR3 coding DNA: TGTGCCAGCAGTTTATTAGCGGGGGGGCCTTACGAGCAGTACTTC. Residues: CASSLLAGGPYEQYF.

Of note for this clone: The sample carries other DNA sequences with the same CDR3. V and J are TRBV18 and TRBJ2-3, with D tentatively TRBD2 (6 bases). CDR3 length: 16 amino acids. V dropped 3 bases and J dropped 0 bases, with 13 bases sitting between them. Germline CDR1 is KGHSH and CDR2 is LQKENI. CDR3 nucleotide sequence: TGTGCCAGCTCACCGTACCGGGACTCAAGCACAGATACGCAGTATTTT. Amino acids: CASSPYRDSSTDTQYF.